This TCR beta chain was recovered during a study of T cell responses to AZD1222 COVID-19 vaccine. Overall study: Pooling was applied to second doses at about 4 or about 12 weeks. Study outcomes and limitations: It was only after the peak T cell response that any repertoires were sampled. Close to half of spike-specific TCRs reportedly recognize unmutated variant regions. White British ancestry dominated among donors, who included more females, and clonal diversity was possibly underestimated.

The germline V gene has CDR1 SNHLY and CDR2 FYNNEI. The ends were cut back, 7 bases at V and 0 bases at J, with 18 bases in the middle. There are 16 residues in the CDR3. As to this clone: What it binds is unknown.

The method was immunoSEQ multiplex PCR; TCRdb's version includes in-frame clones alone and lacks a portion of them. The sample records roughly 80,000 clones, 92% being singletons. This TCR was sampled from an adult in good health. Sequenced material: peripheral blood, taken on day 0 of AZD1222 vaccination. The rearrangement joins TRBV2 to TRBJ1-1, with D perhaps matching TRBD1 (5 bases). The CDR3 nucleotides read TGTGCCAGCACGCCAGGGACCCGTCCCATGAACACTGAAGCTTTCTTT. Translating gives CASTPGTRPMNTEAFF.